This T cell receptor (beta chain) was found in a study of blood T cell repertoires in COVID-19. For the study at large: Whether acute or convalescent, the COVID-19 samples came from the United States, Italy and Spain. Nucleic acid was either cDNA or gDNA, and it came from T cells, B-cell-depleted T cells, or PBMCs.

Original handling: Cell counts per sample came from amplifying reference gene primers. Data came from immunoSEQ multiplex PCR; TCRdb stores just in-frame clones and leaves some out. The V and J calls and the clone size are those of that table, but D and trimming were determined from the DNA. The data show fewer than 200,000 clones, approximately 79% seen once. The CDR3 length is 11 residues. Between the trimmed V and J ends, which lost 5 bases and 7 bases, there was a span of 9 bases. Germline V gene data show CDR1 as LNHDA and CDR2 as SQIVND (reference sequence). The specimen was peripheral blood. This clonotype was sampled from a woman aged 80 or older with acute or convalescent COVID-19. The chain couples TRBV19 to TRBJ2-7; D possibly corresponds to TRBD1 (6 bases). CDR3: CASSPGQEQYF. The CDR3 bases are TGTGCCAGTAGTCCTGGACAGGAGCAGTACTTC.